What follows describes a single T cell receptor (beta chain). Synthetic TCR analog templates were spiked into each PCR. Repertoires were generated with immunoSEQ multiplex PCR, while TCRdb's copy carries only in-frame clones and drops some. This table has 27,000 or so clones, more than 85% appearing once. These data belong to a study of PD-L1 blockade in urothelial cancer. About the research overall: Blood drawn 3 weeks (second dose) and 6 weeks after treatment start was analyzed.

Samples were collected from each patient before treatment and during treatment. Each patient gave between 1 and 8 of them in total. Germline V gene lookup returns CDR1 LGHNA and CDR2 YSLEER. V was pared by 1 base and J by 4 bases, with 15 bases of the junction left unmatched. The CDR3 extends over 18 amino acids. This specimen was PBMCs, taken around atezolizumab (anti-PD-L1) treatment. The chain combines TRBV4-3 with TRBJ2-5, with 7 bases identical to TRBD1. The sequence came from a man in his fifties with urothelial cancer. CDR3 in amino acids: CASSQAMTGNRVVETQYF. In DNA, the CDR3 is TGCGCCAGCAGCCAAGCCATGACAGGGAATAGAGTTGTAGAGACCCAGTACTTC.